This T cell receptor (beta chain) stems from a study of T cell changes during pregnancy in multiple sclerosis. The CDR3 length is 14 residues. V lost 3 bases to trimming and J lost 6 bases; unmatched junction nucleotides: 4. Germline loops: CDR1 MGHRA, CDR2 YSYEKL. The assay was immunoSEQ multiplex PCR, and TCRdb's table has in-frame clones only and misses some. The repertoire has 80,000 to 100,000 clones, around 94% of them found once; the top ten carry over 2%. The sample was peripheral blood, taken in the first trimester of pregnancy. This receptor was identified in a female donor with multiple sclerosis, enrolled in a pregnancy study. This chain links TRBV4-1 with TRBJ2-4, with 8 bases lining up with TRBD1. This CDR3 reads CASSQDDRGNIQYF. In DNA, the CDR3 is TGCGCCAGCAGCCAGGATGACAGGGGAAACATTCAGTACTTC.